This T cell receptor beta chain was recorded in a study of blood T cells in healthy people across ages. Regarding the study as a whole: It was held that diversity estimates obtained from one million T cells represented underestimates. Per million T cells, TCR beta diversity dropped about linearly as age rose.

Sample donors were healthy Caucasian individuals that came from Russia, aged roughly 6 to 95. Isolation yielded PBMCs, at least 7 million per sample, in every case. Alongside a J-beta primer mix, a sample-barcoded 5' primer served in a second PCR lasting about 7 to 11 cycles. MiXCR, run by TCRdb on the 5' RACE reads, gives a single entry per CDR3 protein. This table holds about 1.8 million distinct CDR3 sequences, about 50% found once. On this clonotype itself: As yet, its antigen is unknown.

The CDR3 runs to 15 residues. CDR1 is SGHRS, CDR2 YFSETQ, per germline. Trimming pared 0 bases from V and 5 bases from J, leaving 14 bases between. The chain uses TRBV5-1 and TRBJ2-5; D is ambiguous. The sequenced sample was blood. The TCR was taken from a woman aged 40 to 55 in good health. CDR3 bases: TGCGCCAGCAGCTTGGATGGGTTGCGCAAGGAGACCCAGTACTTC. This gives the protein CASSLDGLRKETQYF.